The clone carrying this T cell receptor (beta chain) ranks as medium-sized in terms of frequency. Germline V gene sequence: CDR1 DFQATT, CDR2 SNEGSKA (reference sequence). The CDR3 totals 12 residues. The sample is drawn from a study of T cell clusters in autoimmune cytopenias. TRB was amplified from approximately 230 ng of peripheral blood genomic DNA per sample. TRB was amplified by touch-down multiplex PCR, primer pools A and B combined. Following a re-call of the multiplex PCR reads, TCRdb has one entry per CDR3 protein and lacks DNA. The sample has 1,500 to 2,000 distinct CDR3 sequences. The receptor comes from a human donor with an autoimmune cytopenia or autoimmune hepatitis (not recorded which). The V gene is TRBV20-1, the J gene TRBJ2-3; TCRdb designates TRBD2, a call that cannot be tested without DNA. Sequences were obtained from peripheral blood. The CDR3 protein is CSGGGRSDTQYF.